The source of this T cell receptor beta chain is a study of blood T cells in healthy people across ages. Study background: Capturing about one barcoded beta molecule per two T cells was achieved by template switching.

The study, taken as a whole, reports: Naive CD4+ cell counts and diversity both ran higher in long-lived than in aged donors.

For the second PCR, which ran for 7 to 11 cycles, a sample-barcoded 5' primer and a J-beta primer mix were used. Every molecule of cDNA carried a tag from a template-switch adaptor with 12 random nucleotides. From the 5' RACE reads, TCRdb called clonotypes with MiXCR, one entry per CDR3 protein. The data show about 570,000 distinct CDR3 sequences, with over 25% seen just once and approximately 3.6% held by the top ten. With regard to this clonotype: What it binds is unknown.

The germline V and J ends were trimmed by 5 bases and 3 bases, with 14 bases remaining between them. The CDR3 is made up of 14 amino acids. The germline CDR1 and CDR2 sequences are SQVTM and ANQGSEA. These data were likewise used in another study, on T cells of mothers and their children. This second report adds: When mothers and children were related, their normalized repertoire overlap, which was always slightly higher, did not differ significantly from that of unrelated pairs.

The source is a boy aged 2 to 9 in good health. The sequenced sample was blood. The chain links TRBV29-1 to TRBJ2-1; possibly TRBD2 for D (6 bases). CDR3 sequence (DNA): TGCAGCGTTCTTAGCGGAGGGCGCTACAATGAGCAGTTCTTC. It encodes CSVLSGGRYNEQFF.